The 30 T cell receptor beta chains listed next were all sequenced from one sample in a study of T-cell memory formation after mild COVID-19. MiXCR, applied by TCRdb to the 5' RACE reads, yields one record per CDR3 protein. The data hold 110,000 or so distinct CDR3 sequences, with approximately 22% observed a single time. Sequenced: PBMCs or a T cell subset sorted from them (not recorded which). These TCRs come from a man aged 18-30 years who had mild COVID-19 (a few samples of this study predate the infection). Cell type and time point are not known.

This clonotype was observed a few times. This sequence joins TRBV7-9 and TRBJ2-6, with 7 bases fitting TRBD1. Germline lookup yields CDR1 SEHNR and CDR2 FQNEAQ (reference sequence). The V gene end was trimmed by 4 bases and the J gene end by 1 base; junction bases not matched to a gene: 4. The CDR3 has 16 residues. The CDR3 reads CASSWGTASGANVLTF. The CDR3 bases are TGTGCCAGCAGCTGGGGGACAGCTTCTGGGGCCAACGTCCTGACTTTC.

The rearrangement uses TRBV11-2 and TRBJ1-4; possibly TRBD1 for D (5 bases). The V end lost 2 bases, the J end lost 11 bases, and 30 bases lay between the germline ends. Germline V lookup: CDR1 SGHAT, CDR2 FQNNGV. This CDR3 region has 19 residues. The CDR3 DNA reads as TGTGCCAGCAGCTTACCAGCCCTGGGGTCGGGGGAGGATTTGCGGAAACTGTTTTTT. It yields the protein CASSLPALGSGEDLRKLFF.

The chain uses TRBV4-3 and TRBJ2-7; TRBD2 matches 9 bases. This CDR3 comprises 16 residues. Trimming removed 3 bases from V and 0 bases from J; junction bases left unmatched: 6. The germline CDR1 and CDR2 sequences are LGHNA and YSLEER. The CDR3, as DNA: TGCGCCAGCAGCCAGGACCTAGCGGGGCCCTCCTACGAGCAGTACTTC. Its translation: CASSQDLAGPSYEQYF.

V and J are TRBV7-2 and TRBJ1-2; 9 nucleotides line up with TRBD1. With V trimmed by 1 base and J by 9 bases, 6 bases remained unmatched. The CDR3 runs 14 residues. Germline V lookup: CDR1 SGHTA, CDR2 FQGNSA. CDR3 amino acids: CASSLGGTGFSYTF. The CDR3 DNA is TGTGCCAGCAGCTTAGGCGGGACAGGGTTCAGCTACACCTTC.

This clonotype was detected a few times. V is TRBV6-2 or TRBV6-3 and J is TRBJ2-7; D is unclear. The germline gives CDR1 MNHEY, CDR2 SVGEGT. The CDR3 has 12 amino acids. V was clipped by 2 bases and J by 9 bases, with 11 bases between them. In DNA form, the CDR3 reads TGTGCCAGCAGTTACCCAGGATCGGGGCAGTACTTC. The encoded protein is CASSYPGSGQYF.

The chain recombines TRBV4-2 with TRBJ2-5; 7 positions match TRBD2. The length of the CDR3 is 16 residues. J lost 0 bases, V lost 0 bases, and 4 bases had no gene match. Germline V gene sequence: CDR1 LGHNA, CDR2 YNFKEQ. The CDR3 sequence: CASSQDPAGYQETQYF. The CDR3 DNA reads TGTGCCAGCAGCCAAGACCCAGCGGGATACCAAGAGACCCAGTACTTC.

This clonotype was seen more than once but under ten times. The CDR3 loop reads CASSQEDDRSSYNSPLHF. In DNA, the CDR3 is TGCGCCAGCAGCCAAGAAGATGACAGGAGCTCCTATAATTCACCCCTCCACTTT. The rearrangement uses TRBV4-1 and TRBJ1-6; TRBD1 might be the D (6 bases). Germline V gene lookup returns CDR1 MGHRA and CDR2 YSYEKL. Trimming pared 0 bases from V and 0 bases from J, leaving 12 bases between. The CDR3 is made up of 18 amino acids.

V usage is TRBV4-3 and J usage is TRBJ1-2; D is unclear. With 1 base removed from V and 3 bases from J, the gap between germline ends came to 12 bases. The CDR3 runs 15 residues. Per the germline V gene, CDR1 is LGHNA and CDR2 is YSLEER. The CDR3 spells CASSQGPLSHYGYTF. The CDR3 region has the DNA TGCGCCAGCAGCCAAGGCCCCCTTTCCCACTATGGCTACACCTTC.

This clonotype was counted a few times. J is TRBJ2-4 and V is TRBV18; D unclear. The CDR3 has 15 residues. V was trimmed by 1 base and J by 0 bases, leaving 7 bases between them. Germline V gene sequence: CDR1 KGHSH, CDR2 LQKENI. CDR3 coding DNA: TGTGCCAGCTCACCACAGGCACTAGCCAAAAACATTCAGTACTTC. This gives the protein CASSPQALAKNIQYF.

This clonotype was observed a few times. The gene calls are TRBV29-1 and TRBJ2-7, with TRBD2 as a possible D gene (5 bases). The CDR3 runs to 17 residues. Per germline, CDR1 SQVTM and CDR2 ANQGSEA. Trimming removed 3 bases at V and 3 bases at J, with 24 bases between. The CDR3 DNA sequence: TGCAGCGTTGACTGCGGTACCGAGGGAACAGAAAACTACGAGCAGTACGTC. Translating gives CSVDCGTEGTENYEQYV.

This clonotype was picked up a small number of times. V usage is TRBV10-3 and J usage is TRBJ1-1; no clear D. CDR1 is ENHRY and CDR2 is SYGVKD in the germline V gene. Trimming left V 8 bases short and J 1 base short, with 11 bases between. This CDR3 contains 13 residues. In DNA form, the CDR3 reads TGTGCCATCGAGAAAGATGAGAACACTGAAGCTTTCTTT. This sequence encodes CAIEKDENTEAFF.

The chain employs TRBV10-3 and TRBJ2-3, with TRBD2 matching over 16 bases. The germline CDR1 and CDR2 sequences are ENHRY and SYGVKD. V trimming: 6 bases; J trimming: 2 bases; junction bases outside the gene matches: 11. There are 19 residues in the CDR3. The CDR3 here is CAIRTGTSGGAWDTDTQYF. In DNA form, the CDR3 reads TGTGCCATCAGGACCGGGACTAGCGGGGGGGCCTGGGACACAGATACGCAGTATTTT.

V usage is TRBV9 and J usage is TRBJ2-7; 8 bases align to TRBD1. The CDR3 has 15 residues. V shed 3 bases and J 1 base; nucleotides not matched to a gene: 6. From germline, CDR1 is SGDLS and CDR2 YYNGEE. Written as DNA, the CDR3 is TGTGCCAGCAGCGGACCCGGGACAGGTTCCTACGAGCAGTACTTC. The encoded protein is CASSGPGTGSYEQYF.

The chain links TRBV4-1 to TRBJ1-3; no clear D. The DNA matches TRBJ1-5 better at its end, which makes the J call doubtful. Germline loops: CDR1 MGHRA, CDR2 YSYEKL. The CDR3 extends over 13 amino acids. CDR3 in amino acids: CASSATNSPGQHF. The CDR3 region has the DNA TGCGCCAGCAGCGCGACAAACTCACCGGGACAGCATTTT.

The chain joins TRBV7-9 to TRBJ2-3; 9 positions agree with TRBD1. The CDR3 is 15 residues long. The germline CDR1 and CDR2 sequences are SEHNR and FQNEAQ (reference sequence). V shed 1 base and J 4 bases; nucleotides not matched to a gene: 3. The CDR3 sequence is CASSLVGTGPDTQYF. The CDR3 DNA follows: TGTGCCAGCAGCTTAGTCGGGACAGGGCCAGATACGCAGTATTTT.

This clonotype has just a few counts. This sequence joins TRBV10-3 and TRBJ2-2, with TRBD1 matching 10 bases. V shed 11 bases and J 2 bases; nucleotides not matched to a gene: 5. The CDR3 contains 14 residues. Per the germline V gene, CDR1 is ENHRY and CDR2 is SYGVKD. Here the CDR3 reads CALGTGANTGELFF. DNA of the CDR3: TGTGCCTTAGGGACAGGGGCCAACACCGGGGAGCTGTTTTTT.

This chain connects TRBV4-1 to TRBJ1-6; D may be TRBD1 (5 bases). This CDR3 spans 16 amino acids. From germline, CDR1 is MGHRA and CDR2 YSYEKL. Trimming took 0 bases from V and 5 from J, leaving 11 bases between them. This chain's CDR3 is CASSQEGGTHNSPLHF. The CDR3 DNA sequence: TGCGCCAGCAGCCAAGAGGGGGGGACCCATAATTCACCCCTCCACTTT.

This sequence joins TRBV12-3 or TRBV12-4 and TRBJ1-2; D ambiguous. V was cut by 5 bases and J by 4 bases, with 11 bases left in between. The CDR3 totals 13 residues. The CDR3 reads CASSLPGTYGYTF. In DNA form, the CDR3 reads TGTGCCAGCAGTCTCCCGGGCACCTATGGCTACACCTTC.

This clonotype has just one count. V is TRBV5-1 and J is TRBJ2-7; the D gene is possibly TRBD1 (6 bases). Trimming shortened V by 0 bases and J by 0 bases, and 13 bases separated the two germline ends. CDR1 and CDR2 (germline): SGHRS, YFSETQ. The CDR3 is made up of 16 amino acids. For the CDR3, the DNA is TGCGCCAGCAGCTTGGGCCACAGGGCTAGCTCCTACGAGCAGTACTTC. Its translation is CASSLGHRASSYEQYF.

The chain couples TRBV7-2 to TRBJ1-2; 7 bases fit TRBD1. The CDR3 runs 14 residues. The germline gives CDR1 SGHTA, CDR2 FQGNSA. Germline trimming cut 3 bases from V and 6 bases from J; bases unmatched to any gene: 7. The CDR3 here is CASSFGYRGDGYTF. CDR3 in DNA: TGTGCCAGCAGCTTTGGGTACAGGGGAGATGGCTACACCTTC.

This clonotype was counted only a few times. V gene TRBV5-1 combines with J gene TRBJ2-2, with 12 bases fitting TRBD2. This CDR3 region has 15 residues. V dropped 7 bases and J dropped 6; count of bases not matched to a gene: 7. Germline-derived CDR1 and CDR2 are SGHRS and YFSETQ. The CDR3 sequence: CASGGLAGPPGELFF. Here the CDR3 DNA reads TGCGCCAGCGGAGGACTAGCGGGGCCCCCCGGGGAGCTGTTTTTT.

The chain carries TRBV7-8 and TRBJ2-7, with TRBD1 matching 8 bases. This CDR3 is built from 15 residues. CDR1 is SGHVS, CDR2 FQNEAQ, per germline. The V segment lost 5 bases and the J segment 3 bases; nucleotides outside the gene matches: 9. CDR3: CASSRRWTGSYEQYV. The CDR3 nucleotides read TGTGCCAGCAGCCGAAGGTGGACAGGGAGCTACGAGCAGTACGTC.

The rearrangement links TRBV7-6 to TRBJ1-2; maybe TRBD1 (6 bases). CDR3 length: 13 amino acids. Germline V gene lookup returns CDR1 SGHVS and CDR2 FNYEAQ. V was pared by 2 bases and J by 7 bases, with 11 bases between. Here the CDR3 reads CASSLWGGSGYTF. DNA for the CDR3: TGTGCCAGCAGCTTATGGGGGGGCTCTGGCTACACCTTC.

This clonotype occurred a few times. The chain uses TRBV27 and TRBJ2-7; 8 nucleotides align to TRBD1. Trimming took 7 bases from V and 3 from J; bases not matched to a gene: 8. CDR3 length: 14 amino acids. Looked up from germline, CDR1 is MNHEY and CDR2 is SMNVEV (reference sequence). The CDR3 sequence: CASNDRGLHYEQYF. The DNA of the CDR3 is TGTGCCAGCAACGACAGGGGCTTACACTACGAGCAGTACTTC.

The chain joins TRBV5-1 to TRBJ1-4; D may be TRBD1 (6 bases). The CDR3 spans 15 residues. Per the germline V gene, CDR1 is SGHRS and CDR2 is YFSETQ. The germline V and J ends were trimmed by 4 bases and 4 bases, with 14 bases remaining between them. The CDR3 loop is CASSTFGGLNEKLFF. CDR3 DNA: TGCGCCAGCAGCACCTTCGGGGGCCTTAATGAAAAACTGTTTTTT.

The chain joins TRBV20-1 to TRBJ2-7, with D possibly being TRBD2 (6 bases). CDR1 and CDR2 from the germline V gene are DFQATT and SNEGSKA (reference sequence). The CDR3 totals 13 residues. The V end was cut by 5 bases, the J end by 4 bases, with 15 bases between. CDR3 in DNA: TGCAGTGCTCTCGGGCGGGATCAATACGAGCAGTACGTC. Translated: CSALGRDQYEQYV.

This clonotype was counted only a few times. The gene calls are TRBV5-1 and TRBJ1-6; D remains ambiguous. V was trimmed by 4 bases and J by 13 bases, leaving 18 bases between them. This CDR3 is built from 14 residues. Germline assignment: CDR1 SGHRS and CDR2 YFSETQ. CDR3 nucleotide sequence: TGCGCCAGCAGCCTTCCGGCGGACCAGTCCCCCCTCCACTTT. It specifies CASSLPADQSPLHF.

V gene TRBV6-2 or TRBV6-3 combines with J gene TRBJ2-2; 12 bases are shared with TRBD1. Trimming removed 4 bases from V and 3 bases from J; junction bases left unmatched: 3. The CDR3 extends over 16 amino acids. The germline CDR1 and CDR2 sequences are MNHEY and SVGEGT. The CDR3, as DNA: TGTGCCAGCAGTTGGGGACAGGGGGCGGACACCGGGGAGCTGTTTTTT. This translates into CASSWGQGADTGELFF.

The V call is TRBV11-2, the J call TRBJ2-5; TRBD2 aligns across 14 bases. CDR3 size: 17 residues. Germline assignment: CDR1 SGHAT and CDR2 FQNNGV. J was trimmed by 14 bases and V by 4 bases; bases with no gene match: 18. CDR3 nucleotides: TGTGCCAGCAGCTCAGTGGCCGCGGGACTAGCGGGAGAAACCCCCTACTTC. Translation: CASSSVAAGLAGETPYF. Supplemented by reference TRBV11-2 and TRBJ2-5, the full variable domain reads EAGVAQSPRYKIIEKRQSVAFWCNPISGHATLYWYQQILGQGPKLLIQFQNNGVVDDSQLPKDRFSAERLKGVDSTLKIQPAKLEDSAVYLCASSSVAAGLAGETPYFGPGTRLLVL.

This clonotype was seen more than once but under ten times. The chain links TRBV27 to TRBJ2-7; perhaps TRBD2 as D (5 bases). The CDR3 runs to 15 residues. Germline V gene sequence: CDR1 MNHEY, CDR2 SMNVEV (reference sequence). Between the trimmed V and J ends, which lost 0 bases and 4 bases, there was a span of 13 bases. CDR3: CASSLSLGGGYEQYF. CDR3 coding DNA: TGTGCCAGCAGTTTATCGTTGGGCGGAGGATACGAGCAGTACTTC.